This is a list of T cell receptor beta chains from one sample in a study of blood T cell repertoires in COVID-19. Profiled with immunoSEQ multiplex PCR; TCRdb holds only in-frame clones, not every one. The sample shows roughly 180,000 clones, roughly 84% of them seen only once. Sample: peripheral blood. These receptors were taken from a woman aged 80 or older with active or convalescent COVID-19. Both conserved end residues are part of each CDR3. The order of the fields is V gene, clone size, J gene, D gene, CDR3 DNA, CDR3 protein. The D gene is left open where the match is weak. Where a row states a size, it is once, few, many or the class of an expanded clone; other rows omit it.

>TRBV29-1|NA|TRBJ2-3|NA
TGCAGCGTTGAACCCGCCGTGGGGACGGGAGTCACAGATACGCAGTATTTT
CSVEPAVGTGVTDTQYF
>TRBV5-1|NA|TRBJ2-1|NA
TGCGCCAGCAGCTTCCGACAGGATTACAATGAGCAGTTCTTC
CASSFRQDYNEQFF
>TRBV15|NA|TRBJ1-1|TRBD1
TGTGCCACCAGCAGAGATCTGACAGGGAATGAAGCTTTCTTT
CATSRDLTGNEAFF
>TRBV6-1|NA|TRBJ2-3|NA
TGTGCCAGCAGTGAGTCCATCAGGACTAGCACAGATACGCAGTATTTT
CASSESIRTSTDTQYF
>TRBV19|NA|TRBJ2-2|NA
TGTGCCAGTAGTATACTGGGACAAGACACCGGGGAGCTGTTTTTT
CASSILGQDTGELFF
>TRBV11-3|NA|TRBJ2-3|TRBD2
TGTGCCAGCAGCCCGGGACTAGCGGGGGCCACAGATACGCAGTATTTT
CASSPGLAGATDTQYF
>TRBV14|few|TRBJ1-2|NA
TGTGCCAGCAGCCAGGGAGGTGGCCGGGGCCTTAATGGCTACACCTTC
CASSQGGGRGLNGYTF
>TRBV19|NA|TRBJ1-2|TRBD1
TGTGCCAGCCCGGGACAGGGAAGAGCTAACTATGGCTACACCTTC
CASPGQGRANYGYTF
>TRBV11-2|many|TRBJ2-7|NA
TGTGCCAGCAGCTTAGAGGTGGGGCGCGAGCAGTACTTC
CASSLEVGREQYF
>TRBV30|NA|TRBJ2-5|TRBD2
TGTGCCTGGAGTACCCACCGGACCGGGACTAGCTTCGTAGAGACCCAGTACTTC
CAWSTHRTGTSFVETQYF
>TRBV7-2|NA|TRBJ2-1|TRBD2
TGTGCCAGCAGCTTAGTTGTGGGACTAGGGACCAATGAGCAGTTCTTC
CASSLVVGLGTNEQFF
>TRBV5-1|NA|TRBJ1-2|TRBD1
TGCGCCAGCAGCTTAGGACAGGGGGATTACCATGGCTACACCTTC
CASSLGQGDYHGYTF
>TRBV6-5|once|TRBJ1-3|TRBD1
TGTGCCAGCAGCTTCGACAGGGCCGCTGGAAACACCATATATTTT
CASSFDRAAGNTIYF
>TRBV7-3|NA|TRBJ2-1|TRBD2
TGTGCCAGCAGCGTAGCGGGAGTCAATGAGCAGTTCTTC
CASSVAGVNEQFF
>TRBV2|NA|TRBJ2-7|TRBD2
TGTGCCAGCATTCGACTAGCCCTGAACTCCTACGAGCAGTACTTC
CASIRLALNSYEQYF
>TRBV11-2|NA|TRBJ2-2|TRBD2
TGTGCCAGCAGCTTCACGGGAGGGGGGACCGGGGAGCTGTTTTTT
CASSFTGGGTGELFF
>TRBV29-1|once|TRBJ2-3|NA
TGCAGCGTTGAACCACTCGGAGATCCCACAGATACGCAGTATTTT
CSVEPLGDPTDTQYF
>TRBV5-8|many|TRBJ2-5|TRBD2
TGTGCCAGCAGCTCGGGACTAGCGGGTATCAACCAAGAGACCCAGTACTTC
CASSSGLAGINQETQYF
>TRBV5-1|NA|TRBJ2-7|TRBD2
TGCGCCAGCAGCCCAACCTCCGGGACTAGCGGGAGTTACGAGCAGTACTTC
CASSPTSGTSGSYEQYF
>TRBV15|NA|TRBJ2-5|TRBD2
TGTGCCACCAGCAGAGAGCGACTAGCGCAAGAGACCCAGTACTTC
CATSRERLAQETQYF
>TRBV20-1|NA|TRBJ1-5|NA
TGCAGTGCTAGTTACAGGTCTAATCAGCCCCAGCATTTT
CSASYRSNQPQHF
>TRBV6-1|NA|TRBJ1-4|TRBD1
TGTGCCAGCAGTGAAGCGCTTCGAGGGACAGAAGCAACTAATGAAAAACTGTTTTTT
CASSEALRGTEATNEKLFF
>TRBV25-1|NA|TRBJ1-1|TRBD1
TGTGCCAGCAGTGACGGACAGGGAATGAACACTGAAGCTTTCTTT
CASSDGQGMNTEAFF
>TRBV21-1|NA|TRBJ2-3|NA
TGTGCCAGCATTAGCGGGAGGGCCTATTGGGGCACAGATACGCAGTATTTT
CASISGRAYWGTDTQYF
>TRBV5-4|NA|TRBJ2-1|TRBD1
TGTGCCAGCATCCCGGGACAGGGGGCCCAGCAGTTCTTC
CASIPGQGAQQFF
>TRBV5-1|NA|TRBJ1-4|TRBD1
TGCGCCAGCAGCCCCTCGGGACAGGGACGGGAAAAACTGTTTTTT
CASSPSGQGREKLFF
>TRBV30|NA|TRBJ2-7|TRBD2
TGTGCCTGGAGTGTACCCCCCCCCTCGGGCGGGAGGATGCGCGAGCAGTACTTC
CAWSVPPPSGGRMREQYF
>TRBV29-1|NA|TRBJ1-5|TRBD1
TGCAGCGTTGTCGTACAGGGGGATCAGCCCCAGCATTTT
CSVVVQGDQPQHF
>TRBV5-6|NA|TRBJ1-2|TRBD1
TGTGCCAGCAGCCCCCAGGGGGTTGATGGCTACACCTTC
CASSPQGVDGYTF
>TRBV27|NA|TRBJ2-3|TRBD1
TGTGCCAGCAGGGGGACAGACTTCACAGATACGCAGTATTTT
CASRGTDFTDTQYF
>TRBV2|once|TRBJ1-5|NA
TGTGCCAGCAATGGACAGAGGGGTCAGCCCCAGCATTTT
CASNGQRGQPQHF
>TRBV5-1|NA|TRBJ2-5|NA
TGCGCCAGCAGCTTGATTTCAGGAGGCGAGACCCAGTACTTC
CASSLISGGETQYF
>TRBV5-1|NA|TRBJ2-1|TRBD2
TGCGCCAGCAGCCGGGACTACAGGAGCTCCTACAATGAGCAGTTCTTC
CASSRDYRSSYNEQFF
>TRBV3-1/TRBV3-2|NA|TRBJ2-7|NA
TGTGCCAGCAGCCAAGCGGGAACTCACTACGAGCAGTACTTC
CASSQAGTHYEQYF
>TRBV5-8|NA|TRBJ2-1|TRBD2
TGTGCCAGCAGCGCCTCGACTAGCGGGAGGGCCAAGCAGTTCTTC
CASSASTSGRAKQFF